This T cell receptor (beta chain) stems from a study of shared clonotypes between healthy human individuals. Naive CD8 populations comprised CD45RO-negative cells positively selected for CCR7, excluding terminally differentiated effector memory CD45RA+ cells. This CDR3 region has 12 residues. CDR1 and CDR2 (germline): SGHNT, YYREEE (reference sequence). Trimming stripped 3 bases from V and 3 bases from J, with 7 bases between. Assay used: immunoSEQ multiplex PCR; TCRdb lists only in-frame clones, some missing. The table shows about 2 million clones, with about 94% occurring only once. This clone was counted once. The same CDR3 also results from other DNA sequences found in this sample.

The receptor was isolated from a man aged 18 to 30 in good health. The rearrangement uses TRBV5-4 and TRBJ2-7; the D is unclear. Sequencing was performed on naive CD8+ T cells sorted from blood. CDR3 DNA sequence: TGTGCCAGCAGCTCCGGTGGCTACGAGCAGTACTTC. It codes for CASSSGGYEQYF.